Shown below are 19 T cell receptor beta chains from a single sample sequenced in a study of shared clonotypes between healthy human individuals. The protocol was immunoSEQ multiplex PCR, while the TCRdb copy is restricted to in-frame clones and leaves out a portion. The profile shows more than 2 million clones, less than 95% of them singletons. Naive CD8 cells lacked CD45RO and underwent positive selection for CCR7, leaving out terminally differentiated effector memory CD45RA+ cells. The sample was naive CD8+ T cells sorted from blood. Receptors originate from a man between 18 and 35 years old in good health.

This clone was found once. The CDR3 protein is CASSSWDLNTGELFF. The CDR3 DNA reads TGTGCCAGCAGCTCGTGGGACCTGAACACCGGGGAGCTGTTTTTT. The chain uses TRBV7-9 and TRBJ2-2; D might be TRBD1 or TRBD2, each matching 5 bases. V lost 4 bases and J 1 base, leaving 10 bases between the germline ends. This CDR3 spans 15 amino acids. The germline CDR1 and CDR2 sequences are SEHNR and FQNEAQ (reference sequence).

Remarks on this clone: A read error is likely here: a far larger clone is one base away. This sequence joins TRBV5-6 and TRBJ2-3, with D perhaps matching TRBD1 or TRBD2 (5 bases each). The CDR3 has 12 residues. CDR1 is SGHDT, CDR2 YYEEEE, per germline. V dropped 2 bases and J dropped 6 bases, with 7 bases sitting between them. The CDR3 nucleotides read TGTGCCAGCAGCTTTGAGGGGGATACGCAGTATTTT. Protein product: CASSFEGDTQYF.

The rearrangement uses TRBV19 and TRBJ1-2; D gene ambiguous. The CDR3 is 16 residues long. Germline V CDR1 and CDR2: LNHDA, SQIVND (reference sequence). V lost 6 bases, J lost 2 bases, and 19 bases lay in between. CDR3: CASSGIIGHLNYGYTF. In DNA form, the CDR3 reads TGTGCCAGTAGCGGGATCATAGGTCATTTGAACTATGGCTACACCTTC.

The gene calls are TRBV6-5 and TRBJ1-2; no clear D. Germline V gene sequence: CDR1 MNHEY, CDR2 SVGAGI. The V end lost 4 bases, the J end lost 3 bases, and 6 bases lay between the germline ends. CDR3 length equals 12 residues. DNA of the CDR3: TGTGCCAGCAGTTTGGACGACTATGGCTACACCTTC. This translates into CASSLDDYGYTF.

The chain employs TRBV20-1 and TRBJ1-1; D remains ambiguous. The germline V and J ends were trimmed by 6 bases and 8 bases, with 13 bases remaining between them. The CDR3 runs 11 residues. Germline V lookup: CDR1 DFQATT, CDR2 SNEGSKA (reference sequence). The CDR3 reads CSAKIPTEAFF. The DNA for the CDR3 is TGCAGTGCCAAGATCCCGACCGAAGCTTTCTTT.

Concerning this clone itself: The same CDR3 also results from other DNA sequences found in this sample. This rearrangement joins TRBV4-1 to TRBJ2-3; D possibly uses TRBD1 or TRBD2 (5 bases each). Trimming cost V 1 base and J 2 bases, with 7 bases left between them. The CDR3 has 14 amino acids. Germline V CDR1 and CDR2: MGHRA, YSYEKL. The CDR3, as DNA: TGCGCCAGCAGCCAAGTCGGGGCCACAGATACGCAGTATTTT. It specifies CASSQVGATDTQYF.

The chain employs TRBV6-5 and TRBJ2-7, with 8 bases aligning to TRBD1. Germline V gene lookup returns CDR1 MNHEY and CDR2 SVGAGI. With V trimmed by 3 bases and J by 3 bases, 7 bases remained unmatched. This CDR3 contains 15 residues. CDR3 sequence reads: CASSYGGQGYYEQYF. CDR3 DNA: TGTGCCAGCAGTTATGGTGGACAGGGTTACTACGAGCAGTACTTC.

This clone was recorded once. This chain links TRBV4-1 with TRBJ2-2, with a weak D call TRBD2 (6 bases). V lost 1 base and J 7 bases, leaving 7 bases between the germline ends. The CDR3 sequence is 13 residues long. Germline V CDR1 and CDR2: MGHRA, YSYEKL. Here the CDR3 reads CASSQGEVGELFF. The CDR3 nucleotides are TGCGCCAGCAGCCAAGGGGAGGTCGGGGAGCTGTTTTTT.

The V and J genes are TRBV6-5 and TRBJ2-1; TRBD1 is a possible D gene (6 bases). The CDR3 sequence is 12 residues long. Germline values: CDR1 MNHEY, CDR2 SVGAGI. Deletions cut 4 bases from V and 9 bases from J, with 10 bases between. CDR3 region: CASSSGETEQFF. Here the CDR3 DNA reads TGTGCCAGCAGTTCAGGGGAGACTGAGCAGTTCTTC.

This clone was seen only once. Other DNA sequences in this specimen translate into the identical CDR3. This rearrangement joins TRBV6-6 to TRBJ2-7, with D possibly TRBD2 on 5 matching bases. Germline V lookup: CDR1 MNHNY, CDR2 SVGAGI (reference sequence). Trimming stripped 5 bases from V and 4 bases from J, with 9 bases between. The CDR3 is 12 amino acids. The CDR3 protein is CASSQDSYEQYF. DNA of the CDR3: TGTGCCAGCAGTCAGGACTCGTACGAGCAGTACTTC.

Concerning this clone: Other DNA sequences from this sample encode an identical CDR3 as well. The CDR3 spells CASSLTAYEQYF. The CDR3 region has the DNA TGTGCCAGCAGCTTGACAGCCTACGAGCAGTACTTC. The rearrangement uses TRBV5-6 and TRBJ2-7; D uncertain. Trimming cost V 1 base and J 2 bases, with 4 bases left between them. The CDR3 extends over 12 amino acids. Germline V lookup: CDR1 SGHDT, CDR2 YYEEEE.

This rearrangement joins TRBV11-2 to TRBJ1-1; 9 bases are shared with TRBD1. The CDR3 runs 14 residues. The V segment lost 3 bases and the J segment 5 bases; nucleotides outside the gene matches: 4. Germline values: CDR1 SGHAT, CDR2 FQNNGV. The CDR3 sequence is CASSFNDRGTEAFF. The DNA for the CDR3 is TGTGCCAGCAGCTTCAATGACAGGGGGACTGAAGCTTTCTTT.

The chain couples TRBV4-1 to TRBJ2-1, with D uncertain. Germline-derived CDR1 and CDR2 are MGHRA and YSYEKL. V was shortened by 1 base and J by 6 bases, with 13 bases between the two germline ends. The CDR3 has 15 residues. The CDR3 protein is CASSQGQVVRNEQFF. The CDR3 nucleotides read TGCGCCAGCAGCCAAGGTCAGGTGGTCCGCAATGAGCAGTTCTTC.

The rearrangement links TRBV2 to TRBJ2-7; D is undetermined. V gave up 6 bases and J gave up 3 bases, with 12 bases separating them. Germline CDR1 and CDR2: SNHLY and FYNNEI. The CDR3 contains 13 residues. Written as DNA, the CDR3 is TGTGCCAGCAGATTGAGTGGGGACTACGAGCAGTACTTC. Its translation: CASRLSGDYEQYF.

In the case of this clone: The identical CDR3 is also encoded by other nucleotide sequences in the sample. The chain is built from TRBV4-3 and TRBJ2-2; perhaps TRBD2 as D (5 bases). The CDR3 is made up of 14 amino acids. CDR1 is LGHNA, CDR2 YSLEER, per germline. The germline V and J ends were trimmed by 0 bases and 6 bases, with 8 bases remaining between them. CDR3 DNA: TGCGCCAGCAGCCAAGATCGAGGGTCCGGGGAGCTGTTTTTT. Translation: CASSQDRGSGELFF.

The genes are TRBV7-9 and TRBJ2-1, with 13 bases aligning to TRBD2. J was trimmed by 10 bases and V by 4 bases; bases with no gene match: 10. The CDR3 sequence is 16 residues long. Germline V lookup: CDR1 SEHNR, CDR2 FQNEAQ (reference sequence). The CDR3 sequence is CASSSLGLAGFREQFF. In DNA form, the CDR3 reads TGTGCCAGCAGCTCCTTGGGACTAGCGGGGTTCAGGGAGCAGTTCTTC.

This chain uses TRBV28 with TRBJ2-2; tentatively, D is TRBD1 (6 bases). The V end was cut by 6 bases, the J end by 4 bases, with 12 bases between. CDR1 MDHEN and CDR2 SYDVKM come from the germline V gene. The CDR3 spans 14 residues. DNA for the CDR3: TGTGCCAGCAGGCTCTTCAGGGGCACCGGGGAGCTGTTTTTT. This codes for CASRLFRGTGELFF.

This chain links TRBV6-1 with TRBJ2-7; D may be TRBD1 (6 bases). The CDR3 contains 11 residues. From germline, CDR1 is MNHNS and CDR2 SASEGT. V was clipped by 6 bases and J by 7 bases, with 10 bases between them. The CDR3 DNA is TGTGCCAGCAGCCACCAGGGGGAGCAGTACTTC. It yields the protein CASSHQGEQYF.

Comments on this clone: This specimen includes other DNA sequences encoding the same CDR3. This chain connects TRBV27 to TRBJ2-7, with D perhaps TRBD1 (5 bases). Germline V gene lookup returns CDR1 MNHEY and CDR2 SMNVEV (reference sequence). Trimming pared 2 bases from V and 6 bases from J, leaving 8 bases between. The CDR3 contains 12 residues. This chain's CDR3 is CASSLLGAEQYF. The CDR3 bases are TGTGCCAGCAGTTTACTAGGGGCCGAGCAGTACTTC.